This T cell receptor (beta chain) was sequenced in a study of cytomegalovirus exposure and HLA in healthy donors. Those who donated were healthy bone marrow donors. This CDR3 is built from 15 residues. In germline, CDR1 is MGHRA, CDR2 YSYEKL. V lost 4 bases and J lost 3; bases outside the gene matches: 6. Notes on the study in general: Most likely, a cluster of highly shared sequence variants arose as a sequencing artifact.

Points on this clone: Antigen unknown.

Primers for the PCR totalled 60 Vbeta and 13 Jbeta. Profiling relied on immunoSEQ multiplex PCR, and the TCRdb table lists in-frame clones only, not all of them. The table records about 190,000 clones, more than 80% of them present only once. The chain recombines TRBV4-1 with TRBJ2-1; 7 bases align to TRBD1. The TCR sequence derives from a woman aged 45-65 years in good health and CMV-seropositive. The sequencing sample was made of PBMCs. Here the CDR3 reads CASSPGQSNYNEQFF. The CDR3 region has the DNA TGCGCCAGCAGCCCGGGACAGTCTAACTACAATGAGCAGTTCTTC.